The 2 T cell receptor beta chains listed next were all sequenced from one sample in a study of cytomegalovirus exposure and HLA in healthy donors. This table comes from immunoSEQ multiplex PCR, and its TCRdb copy is limited to in-frame clones, with some not included. The repertoire holds 100,000 or so clones, with approximately 95% as singletons. Source material: PBMCs. Receptors were obtained from a woman between 18 and 29 years old in good health and CMV-seronegative.

The chain recombines TRBV9 with TRBJ1-1, with 7 positions matching TRBD1. V trimming: 6 bases; J trimming: 4 bases; junction bases outside the gene matches: 12. Germline CDR1 is SGDLS and CDR2 is YYNGEE. CDR3 size: 15 residues. The CDR3 protein is CASNEGAGGTTEAFF. The CDR3 DNA is TGTGCCAGCAACGAGGGAGCAGGGGGGACCACTGAAGCTTTCTTT.

The chain has TRBV6-1 and TRBJ2-4; unclear D gene. The V gene lost 7 bases and the J gene lost 8 bases, with 15 bases spanning the gap. CDR3 length: 13 residues. Germline V CDR1 and CDR2: MNHNS, SASEGT. The chain's CDR3 is CASNSFQRDIQYF. DNA of the CDR3: TGTGCCAGCAATTCGTTCCAAAGAGACATTCAGTACTTC.